Below, 9 T cell receptor beta chains from the same sample are listed, as sequenced in a study of memory CD4+ T cells and cytomegalovirus serostatus. Libraries were prepared by immunoSEQ multiplex PCR; TCRdb keeps only in-frame clonotypes and omits some of them. Of about 40,000 clones listed, approximately 80% were seen once; the top ten hold about 6%. Single viable CD3+CD4+CD8-CD45RO+ cells were sorted as the memory CD4+ T cells. The specimen sequenced was memory CD4+ T cells from blood. These receptors all come from an adult in good health and CMV-seronegative.

J is TRBJ2-5 and V is TRBV9; 14 bases match TRBD2. The CDR3 sequence is 16 residues long. Germline CDR1 reads SGDLS; CDR2 reads YYNGEE. The trim removed 3 bases at V and 4 bases at J, leaving 5 bases unmatched. The CDR3: CASSGLAGGGIETQYF. The CDR3 DNA is TGTGCCAGCAGCGGACTAGCGGGAGGGGGGATAGAGACCCAGTACTTC.

The chain has TRBV7-2 and TRBJ1-1; D is unclear. CDR1 is SGHTA and CDR2 is FQGNSA in the germline V gene. This CDR3 is built from 13 residues. The V and J ends lost 1 base and 1 base respectively, with 4 bases between them. The chain's CDR3 is CASSLVGNTEAFF. DNA for the CDR3: TGTGCCAGCAGCTTAGTCGGGAACACTGAAGCTTTCTTT.

The rearrangement joins TRBV5-4 to TRBJ2-5; the D gene is possibly TRBD2 (6 bases). V lost 4 bases, J lost 1 base, and 8 bases lay in between. CDR1 and CDR2 from the germline V gene are SGHNT and YYREEE (reference sequence). This CDR3 spans 13 amino acids. The CDR3 DNA reads as TGTGCCAGCAGCCTTAGCGGCCAAGAGACCCAGTACTTC. This gives the protein CASSLSGQETQYF.

In DNA form, the CDR3 reads TGCGCCAGCAGCCAAGATCCAGGAACAACAGATACGCAGTATTTT. Protein: CASSQDPGTTDTQYF. The rearrangement uses TRBV4-3 and TRBJ2-3; no clear D gene. This CDR3 has 15 amino acids. Germline CDR1 LGHNA, CDR2 YSLEER. V was shortened by 0 bases and J by 3 bases, with 10 bases between the two germline ends.

The genes are TRBV11-2 and TRBJ1-2; D gene ambiguous. The CDR3 has 15 residues. V was trimmed by 0 bases and J by 8 bases, leaving 16 bases between them. Germline CDR1 is SGHAT and CDR2 is FQNNGV. Here the CDR3 reads CASSLDLPPRAGYTF. The CDR3 region has the DNA TGTGCCAGCAGCTTAGATCTCCCCCCCCGAGCAGGCTACACCTTC.

V is TRBV5-1 and J is TRBJ1-1; no clear D gene. Trimming left V 5 bases short and J 3 bases short, with 38 bases between. Germline V gene lookup returns CDR1 SGHRS and CDR2 YFSETQ. CDR3 length equals 22 residues. The CDR3, as DNA: TGCGCCAGCAGTCTGGGAACGGCAGCCAGGAGACTAGCAGCCTTAAGTGACACTGAAGCTTTCTTT. It translates to CASSLGTAARRLAALSDTEAFF.

This clone was counted ten times or more. This chain links TRBV7-9 with TRBJ2-3, with 7 bases matching TRBD1. Germline lookup yields CDR1 SEHNR and CDR2 FQNEAQ (reference sequence). V gave up 6 bases and J gave up 2 bases; unmatched junction bases: 5. The CDR3 runs 14 residues. CDR3 region: CASRPGTVTDTQYF. CDR3 sequence (DNA): TGTGCCAGCAGACCCGGGACAGTCACAGATACGCAGTATTTT. Using reference TRBV7-9 and TRBJ2-3 for the parts outside the CDR3, the full variable domain is DTGVSQNPRHKITKRGQNVTFRCDPISEHNRLYWYRQTLGQGPEFLTYFQNEAQLEKSRLLSDRFSAERPKGSFSTLEIQRTEQGDSAMYLCASRPGTVTDTQYFGPGTRLTVL.

The rearrangement joins TRBV28 to TRBJ1-4, with TRBD1 identical over 10 bases. Per the germline V gene, CDR1 is MDHEN and CDR2 is SYDVKM. The V segment lost 6 bases and the J segment 5 bases; nucleotides outside the gene matches: 6. This CDR3 has 15 amino acids. CDR3 sequence: CASSRRTGGNEKLFF. CDR3 coding DNA: TGTGCCAGCAGCCGCCGGACAGGGGGGAATGAAAAACTGTTTTTT.

V usage is TRBV5-1 and J usage is TRBJ2-5; TRBD2 matches at 8 bases. CDR3 length: 14 amino acids. V dropped 4 bases and J dropped 6; count of bases not matched to a gene: 8. The germline V gene has CDR1 SGHRS and CDR2 YFSETQ. The CDR3 DNA sequence: TGCGCCAGCAGCCCCGGACTAGCTTCACAGACCCAGTACTTC. Translating it yields CASSPGLASQTQYF.